These 3 T cell receptor beta chains share one sample of origin, sequenced in a study of blood T cell repertoires in COVID-19 (dated by TCRdb to 2018 to 2021). The library came from the immunoSEQ multiplex PCR assay. TCRdb limited this immuneACCESS table to in-frame rearrangements with V and J called. A share of clones is missing; checked studies link under half to unresolved V genes, and the rest is unexplained. For this sample the table gives about 99,000 clones, of which nearly 90% were detected only once. The ten largest clones take up just over 3% of the sample. Sequencing was carried out using peripheral blood. The receptors come from a man between 45 and 60 years old in a cohort sampled during active COVID-19.

J is TRBJ2-2 and V is TRBV6-6, with 8 bases fitting TRBD1. Per germline, CDR1 MNHNY and CDR2 SVGAGI (reference sequence). The CDR3 is made up of 16 amino acids. With 5 bases clipped from V and 4 bases from J, the junction kept 9 bases outside the gene matches. The CDR3: CASSPGRDRFTGELFF. CDR3 DNA: TGTGCCAGCAGTCCGGGCCGGGACAGGTTCACCGGGGAGCTGTTTTTT.

The sample holds one count of this clone. The chain joins TRBV24-1 to TRBJ2-5, with 9 bases matching TRBD1. CDR1 KGHDR and CDR2 SFDVKD come from the germline V gene. The J segment lost 9 bases and the V segment lost 5 bases, leaving 12 bases of the junction unmatched. The CDR3 loop spans 15 amino acids. This CDR3 reads CATSGPGTGIGPQYF. The CDR3 nucleotides are TGTGCCACCAGTGGACCCGGGACAGGGATCGGTCCCCAGTACTTC.

The chain employs TRBV6-5 and TRBJ2-3, with D possibly matching TRBD2 (5 bases). CDR1 and CDR2 from the germline V gene are MNHEY and SVGAGI. The CDR3 is made up of 12 amino acids. V gave up 1 base and J gave up 8 bases, with 7 bases separating them. The CDR3 here is CASSYLRGTQYF. The CDR3 DNA is TGTGCCAGCAGTTACTTACGGGGTACGCAGTATTTT.